A single sample is the source of the 22 T cell receptor beta chains below, sequenced in a study of T cell repertoires in cytomegalovirus infection. MiXCR, run by TCRdb on the reads, gives a single entry per CDR3 protein. The repertoire holds some 700,000 distinct CDR3 sequences, with 35% to 40% as singletons. The sequenced sample consisted of PBMCs. The receptors stem from a human donor in good health (CMV status not recorded). Some clones in this sample may be carry-over from other donors' samples.

The rearrangement joins TRBV27 to TRBJ2-3; D is possibly TRBD2 (6 bases). The V end was cut by 5 bases, the J end by 1 base, with 16 bases between. Germline V lookup: CDR1 MNHEY, CDR2 SMNVEV (reference sequence). The CDR3 sequence is 16 residues long. The CDR3 DNA follows: TGTGCCAGCAGTCCCCCGGCGGGATTTCGCACAGATACGCAGTATTTT. Its protein is CASSPPAGFRTDTQYF.

The V gene is TRBV28, the J gene TRBJ2-1; perhaps TRBD2 as D (6 bases). Germline V gene data show CDR1 as MDHEN and CDR2 as SYDVKM. V dropped 10 bases and J dropped 5 bases, with 21 bases sitting between them. This CDR3 region has 15 residues. CDR3 in amino acids: CAIQRAGTKDNEQFF. Here the CDR3 DNA reads TGTGCCATACAGCGGGCCGGGACCAAGGACAATGAGCAGTTCTTC.

The rearrangement uses TRBV11-2 and TRBJ1-2, with a weak D call TRBD1 (6 bases). Germline loops: CDR1 SGHAT, CDR2 FQNNGV. Trimming cost V 5 bases and J 3 bases, with 16 bases left between them. This CDR3 comprises 15 residues. CDR3 sequence reads: CASSNEQGWYYGYTF. In DNA, the CDR3 is TGTGCCAGCAGCAACGAACAGGGATGGTACTATGGCTACACCTTC.

This clonotype was counted between two and nine times. This sequence joins TRBV7-9 and TRBJ2-3; D is unclear. The CDR3 is 12 amino acids. The germline gives CDR1 SEHNR, CDR2 FQNEAQ (reference sequence). V lost 4 bases and J lost 5, with 7 bases in between. CDR3 in DNA: TGTGCCAGCAGCTCCCAACGAGATACGCAGTATTTT. Translating it yields CASSSQRDTQYF. Based on the CDR3 plus reference TRBV7-9 and TRBJ2-3, the full variable domain is DTGVSQNPRHKITKRGQNVTFRCDPISEHNRLYWYRQTLGQGPEFLTYFQNEAQLEKSRLLSDRFSAERPKGSFSTLEIQRTEQGDSAMYLCASSSQRDTQYFGPGTRLTVL.

The table lists this clonotype with many counts. The chain is built from TRBV6-1 and TRBJ2-5; 7 bases match TRBD1. Looked up from germline, CDR1 is MNHNS and CDR2 is SASEGT. V gave up 7 bases and J gave up 1 base; unmatched junction bases: 6. The CDR3 has 14 residues. The CDR3 nucleotides are TGTGCCAGCACCCTGACAGGGATCCAAGAGACCCAGTACTTC. Its translation is CASTLTGIQETQYF.

This rearrangement joins TRBV4-2 to TRBJ2-1; maybe TRBD2 (6 bases). The CDR3 spans 16 residues. Germline CDR1 is LGHNA and CDR2 is YNFKEQ. Trimming stripped 0 bases from V and 0 bases from J, with 9 bases between. The CDR3 nucleotides are TGTGCCAGCAGCCAAGAAAGGGACTTCTCCTACAATGAGCAGTTCTTC. Translation gives CASSQERDFSYNEQFF.

This clonotype was recorded many times. The genes are TRBV7-2 and TRBJ1-2, with 7 positions matching TRBD1. V lost 1 base to trimming and J lost 4 bases; unmatched junction nucleotides: 3. CDR1 and CDR2 from the germline V gene are SGHTA and FQGNSA. There are 14 residues in the CDR3. This CDR3 is CASSLGTGPYGYTF. The DNA of the CDR3 is TGTGCCAGCAGCTTAGGGACAGGCCCCTATGGCTACACCTTC.

This clonotype turned up a few times. The chain recombines TRBV7-4 with TRBJ2-1; TRBD2 aligns across 7 bases. The germline CDR1 and CDR2 sequences are SGHVT and SQSDAQ. V trimming: 3 bases; J trimming: 8 bases; junction bases outside the gene matches: 10. The CDR3 is made up of 15 amino acids. The CDR3: CASSLEREGVDEQFF. The CDR3 nucleotides are TGTGCCAGCAGCTTGGAGCGGGAAGGAGTGGATGAGCAGTTCTTC. The variable domain in full, with the rest retrieved from reference TRBV7-4 and TRBJ2-1, is GAGVSQSPRYKVAKRGRDVALRCDSISGHVTLYWYRQTLGQGSEVLTYSQSDAQRDKSGRPSGRFSAERPERSVSTLKIQRTEQGDSAVYLCASSLEREGVDEQFFGPGTRLTVL.

About this clonotype: Germline is not matched at one junction end, which may reflect a read error. The J gene is TRBJ1-3, the V gene TRBV10-3, with TRBD1 matching 11 bases. Per the germline V gene, CDR1 is ENHRY and CDR2 is SYGVKD. CDR3 length equals 17 residues. The CDR3 DNA sequence: TGTGCCATCAGTGAACGTGGGACAGGGGGTTCTGGAAACACCATATCTTTT. Translating gives CAISERGTGGSGNTISF.

The genes are TRBV24-1 and TRBJ2-5; TRBD2 matches at 9 bases. The V gene's germline CDR1 is KGHDR and CDR2 SFDVKD. The length of the CDR3 is 17 residues. The V segment lost 2 bases and the J segment 5 bases; nucleotides outside the gene matches: 11. CDR3 sequence: CATSDWGKRGAGETQYF. For the CDR3, the DNA is TGTGCCACCAGTGATTGGGGGAAGCGGGGGGCCGGGGAGACCCAGTACTTC.

The rearrangement joins TRBV20-1 to TRBJ2-1; D ambiguous. With 2 bases removed from V and 9 bases from J, the gap between germline ends came to 11 bases. The CDR3 is 12 residues long. Per germline, CDR1 DFQATT and CDR2 SNEGSKA (reference sequence). This CDR3 is CSARLLASEQFF. The DNA of the CDR3 is TGCAGTGCTAGACTCCTGGCTTCTGAGCAGTTCTTC.

This clonotype was seen repeatedly, ten times or more. The gene calls are TRBV7-2 and TRBJ2-7, with TRBD2 matching 7 bases. CDR3 length: 15 residues. Germline trimming cut 1 base from V and 0 bases from J; bases unmatched to any gene: 3. Germline values: CDR1 SGHTA, CDR2 FQGNSA. This CDR3 is CASSLVGGSSYEQYF. The CDR3 region has the DNA TGTGCCAGCAGCTTAGTAGGCGGGAGCTCCTACGAGCAGTACTTC.

Turning to this clonotype: A much larger clone differs by one base, so this may be a read error. This rearrangement joins TRBV7-2 to TRBJ2-4; 8 bases fit TRBD1. The CDR3 is made up of 16 amino acids. In germline, CDR1 is SGHTA, CDR2 FQGNSA. The CDR3 DNA reads as TGTGCCAGCAGCTTAGGCCAGGGGGCTACCAAAAACTTTCAGTACTTC. This codes for CASSLGQGATKNFQYF.

The rearrangement links TRBV4-1 to TRBJ1-1; D unresolved. Looked up from germline, CDR1 is MGHRA and CDR2 is YSYEKL. With 5 bases removed from V and 2 bases from J, the gap between germline ends came to 15 bases. The CDR3 extends over 15 amino acids. CDR3 sequence (DNA): TGCGCCAGCAGCTCTCACTCCGGTCCCAACACTGAAGCTTTCTTT. Protein product: CASSSHSGPNTEAFF.

Only a few counts were recorded for this clonotype. This chain joins TRBV6-4 and TRBJ1-4; no clear D. V was pared by 2 bases and J by 3 bases, with 7 bases between. The CDR3 runs to 14 residues. The germline V gene encodes CDR1 MRHNA and CDR2 SNTAGT. DNA for the CDR3: TGTGCCAGCAGTGACGGAACGTCTAATGAAAAACTGTTTTTT. This translates into CASSDGTSNEKLFF.

V gene TRBV15 combines with J gene TRBJ1-5, with TRBD1 as a possible D gene (5 bases). From germline, CDR1 is LNHNV and CDR2 YYDKDF (reference sequence). The V end was cut by 1 base, the J end by 0 bases, with 10 bases between. This CDR3 is 16 amino acids long. The CDR3, as DNA: TGTGCCACCAGCAGAGTGGGGGGGGATAGCAATCAGCCCCAGCATTTT. Translation: CATSRVGGDSNQPQHF.

This clonotype has just a few counts. The J gene is TRBJ1-2, the V gene TRBV19; D ambiguous. Trimming left V 6 bases short and J 8 bases short, with 13 bases between. CDR1 LNHDA and CDR2 SQIVND come from the germline V gene (reference sequence). The CDR3 consists of 12 residues. In DNA form, the CDR3 reads TGTGCCAGTAGCTTCCTCGATGGCGGCTACACCTTC. Translating gives CASSFLDGGYTF. Full variable domain (remainder filled in from reference TRBV19 and TRBJ1-2): DGGITQSPKYLFRKEGQNVTLSCEQNLNHDAMYWYRQDPGQGLRLIYYSQIVNDFQKGDIAEGYSVSREKKESFPLTVTSAQKNPTAFYLCASSFLDGGYTFGSGTRLTVV.

This clonotype showed up just a few times. The rearrangement joins TRBV12-5 to TRBJ1-2; D gene uncertain. The CDR3 spans 14 residues. Germline V lookup: CDR1 LGHNT, CDR2 FRNRAP. The V end was cut by 1 base, the J end by 4 bases, with 10 bases between. CDR3 loop: CASGLGLGSYGYTF. In DNA form, the CDR3 reads TGTGCTAGTGGTTTGGGACTGGGCAGCTATGGCTACACCTTC. The full variable domain, with the rest looked up from reference TRBV12-5 and TRBJ1-2, is DARVTQTPRHKVTEMGQEVTMRCQPILGHNTVFWYRQTMMQGLELLAYFRNRAPLDDSGMPKDRFSAEMPDATLATLKIQPSEPRDSAVYFCASGLGLGSYGYTFGSGTRLTVV.

V usage is TRBV7-9 and J usage is TRBJ2-1, with TRBD2 identical over 14 bases. CDR3 length: 16 residues. CDR1 is SEHNR and CDR2 is FQNEAQ in the germline V gene (reference sequence). J was trimmed by 6 bases and V by 1 base; bases with no gene match: 2. The CDR3 sequence: CASSLGGLAGANEQFF. Written as DNA, the CDR3 is TGTGCCAGCAGCTTAGGGGGACTAGCGGGAGCCAATGAGCAGTTCTTC.

The chain recombines TRBV6-2 or TRBV6-3 with TRBJ2-7, with TRBD1 matching 7 bases. The V gene end was trimmed by 8 bases and the J gene end by 2 bases; junction bases not matched to a gene: 6. Per the germline V gene, CDR1 is MNHEY and CDR2 is SVGEGT. This CDR3 is built from 13 residues. The CDR3 loop is CASGDSLPYEQYF. CDR3 sequence (DNA): TGTGCCAGCGGGGACAGTCTACCCTACGAGCAGTACTTC.

The V and J genes are TRBV6-2 or TRBV6-3 and TRBJ2-3; possible D gene TRBD1, 6 bases. Germline V CDR1 and CDR2: MNHEY, SVGEGT. V was trimmed by 5 bases and J by 2 bases, leaving 17 bases between them. The CDR3 runs 16 residues. This CDR3 is CASSGYEGEATDTQYF. The CDR3 coding sequence is TGTGCCAGCAGTGGCTATGAGGGGGAAGCCACAGATACGCAGTATTTT.

The CDR3 loop is CASSRQTGGGRELFF. The CDR3 nucleotides read TGTGCCAGCAGCCGCCAGACGGGGGGCGGCCGGGAGCTGTTTTTT. V gene TRBV7-2 combines with J gene TRBJ2-2; possibly TRBD2 for D (7 bases). With 5 bases removed from V and 9 bases from J, the gap between germline ends came to 19 bases. CDR1 SGHTA and CDR2 FQGNSA come from the germline V gene. The length of the CDR3 is 15 residues. The full variable domain, its missing parts supplied by reference TRBV7-2 and TRBJ2-2, is GAGVSQSPSNKVTEKGKDVELRCDPISGHTALYWYRQSLGQGLEFLIYFQGNSAPDKSGLPSDRFSAERTGGSVSTLTIQRTQQEDSAVYLCASSRQTGGGRELFFGEGSRLTVL.